The entry below gives a single TCR beta chain sequence along with its context. The antigen remains undetermined. This may be a read error, as it is one base from a much larger clone. The conserved phenylalanine or tryptophan is not found at the CDR3 terminus, so this likely reflects a read error. An oligo carrying a UMI was ligated to the cDNA 3' end. An equimolar mix of RC1.1 and RC1.2 primed the beta chain across TRBC1 and TRBC2. TCR alpha and beta chains were handled separately starting at the second PCR. One entry per CDR3 protein results from TCRdb running MiXCR on the UMI-ligation and nested PCR reads. This sample carries over 55,000 distinct CDR3 sequences, roughly an eighth of them seen once, and the ten largest clones take roughly 9.9%. The data originate from a study of quantifying T cell responses using KT2 cells. Turning to the study itself: RNA was reverse transcribed with TCR alpha and beta constant-region primers.

Study conclusions and caveats: KT2 sequence counts showed saturation when very many KT2 cells were spiked in.

KT2, a clone with a known TCR, was spiked into unfractionated PBMC. KT2 cells were mixed with fixed PBMC numbers at varying ratios. V was shortened by 2 bases and J by 7 bases, with 12 bases between the two germline ends. Per germline, CDR1 SNHLY and CDR2 FYNNEI. This CDR3 has 13 residues. The receptor was isolated from a human donor. The sequencing sample was made of PBMCs spiked with cells of the T cell clone KT2. The chain carries TRBV2 and TRBJ2-7, with a tentative D call TRBD1 (5 bases). CDR3 sequence (DNA): TGTGCCAGCAGTGAATCGTGGCAGGGTGAGCAGTACTTA. It yields the protein CASSESWQGEQYL.